What follows are 7 T cell receptor beta chains derived from one specimen sequenced in a study of blood T cell repertoires in COVID-19. Profiling relied on immunoSEQ multiplex PCR, and the TCRdb table lists in-frame clones only, not all of them. The sample includes tens of thousands of clones, 80% to 95% of them seen just once. The sequencing sample was made of peripheral blood. The source of these receptors is a human donor in a cohort sampled during active COVID-19.

This sequence joins TRBV7-9 and TRBJ1-1; 9 bases match TRBD1. The CDR3 consists of 17 residues. Germline assignment: CDR1 SEHNR and CDR2 FQNEAQ (reference sequence). V gave up 3 bases and J gave up 11 bases; unmatched junction bases: 19. In nucleotides, the CDR3 is TGTGCCAGCAGCTTGGTGGCGCTAACCGGGACAGGGTCATTCGCTTTCTTT. Translated, it gives CASSLVALTGTGSFAFF.

The chain couples TRBV27 to TRBJ2-7; 12 positions match TRBD1. V gave up 4 bases and J gave up 5 bases; unmatched junction bases: 6. CDR1 and CDR2 from the germline V gene are MNHEY and SMNVEV (reference sequence). This CDR3 contains 15 residues. Here the CDR3 reads CASSSGQGAVNEQYF. The CDR3 region has the DNA TGTGCCAGCAGTTCGGGACAGGGGGCCGTCAACGAGCAGTACTTC.

The rearrangement uses TRBV15 and TRBJ2-1; 9 bases are shared with TRBD2. J gave up 8 bases and V 5 bases, and 16 bases lay outside the gene matches. This CDR3 spans 17 amino acids. Germline CDR1 is LNHNV and CDR2 is YYDKDF (reference sequence). CDR3 sequence (DNA): TGTGCCACCAGCTCCGGGAGGACTAGCGCGGGAGATGATGAGCAGTTCTTC. This gives the protein CATSSGRTSAGDDEQFF.

The chain couples TRBV10-2 to TRBJ2-7, with a weak D call TRBD2 (6 bases). The germline gives CDR1 WSHSY, CDR2 SAAADI. The CDR3 sequence is 16 residues long. The V end lost 0 bases, the J end lost 2 bases, and 14 bases lay between the germline ends. The CDR3 DNA is TGCGCCAGCAGTGAGTCTTTTGGGGCTAGCGCCTACGAGCAGTACTTC. Translation gives CASSESFGASAYEQYF.

The CDR3 bases are TGTGCCAGCAGCTCCCGGCTTGAGGGAGCTAACTATGGCTACACCTTC. Translating it yields CASSSRLEGANYGYTF. V usage is TRBV5-5 and J usage is TRBJ1-2, with D uncertain. Germline-derived CDR1 and CDR2 are SGHKS and YYEKEE (reference sequence). V was cut by 3 bases and J by 0 bases, with 15 bases left in between. The CDR3 extends over 16 amino acids.

V gene TRBV18 combines with J gene TRBJ2-3; the D is unclear. V was cut by 0 bases and J by 4 bases, with 8 bases left in between. The germline V gene has CDR1 KGHSH and CDR2 LQKENI. The CDR3 loop spans 14 amino acids. The CDR3 protein is CASSPPAGSDTQYF. The CDR3 DNA sequence: TGTGCCAGCTCACCACCGGCAGGTTCAGATACGCAGTATTTT.

The rearrangement links TRBV28 to TRBJ2-1; the D is unclear. V shed 2 bases and J shed 8 bases, with 7 bases lying between them. Per germline, CDR1 MDHEN and CDR2 SYDVKM. The CDR3 is 12 residues long. CDR3: CASSLKLHEQFF. CDR3 sequence (DNA): TGTGCCAGCAGTTTAAAGCTCCATGAGCAGTTCTTC.